This entry lists 8 T cell receptor beta chains sequenced from one sample in a study of T cell responses to AZD1222 COVID-19 vaccine. Sequencing was performed with immunoSEQ multiplex PCR; in TCRdb, only in-frame clones are kept and a portion is missing. This table holds roughly 100,000 clones, around 90% found once. The starting material was peripheral blood, obtained on day 0 of AZD1222 vaccination. Receptors originate from an adult in good health.

This chain connects TRBV19 to TRBJ2-1, with a tentative D call TRBD2 (5 bases). V was trimmed by 5 bases and J by 1 base, leaving 6 bases between them. The CDR3 consists of 13 residues. The germline V gene encodes CDR1 LNHDA and CDR2 SQIVND (reference sequence). The CDR3 DNA is TGTGCCAGTAGTCGGGAATCCTACAATGAGCAGTTCTTC. Protein sequence: CASSRESYNEQFF. Supplemented by reference TRBV19 and TRBJ2-1, the full variable domain reads DGGITQSPKYLFRKEGQNVTLSCEQNLNHDAMYWYRQDPGQGLRLIYYSQIVNDFQKGDIAEGYSVSREKKESFPLTVTSAQKNPTAFYLCASSRESYNEQFFGPGTRLTVL.

This chain connects TRBV29-1 to TRBJ1-1; 7 positions match TRBD1. Germline CDR1 and CDR2: SQVTM and ANQGSEA. The V segment lost 7 bases and the J segment 0 bases; nucleotides outside the gene matches: 5. This CDR3 is 13 amino acids long. CDR3 bases: TGCAGCGCTAGGGACAGTCTGAACACTGAAGCTTTCTTT. This gives the protein CSARDSLNTEAFF.

This chain links TRBV11-2 with TRBJ1-6, with TRBD1 matching over 10 bases. Per the germline V gene, CDR1 is SGHAT and CDR2 is FQNNGV. The CDR3 extends over 15 amino acids. V trimming: 4 bases; J trimming: 9 bases; junction bases outside the gene matches: 6. Here the CDR3 DNA reads TGTGCCAGCAGCTCGACAGGGGGCATGAGTTCACCCCTCCACTTT. It encodes CASSSTGGMSSPLHF.

The rearrangement links TRBV11-2 to TRBJ2-7; 9 nucleotides agree with TRBD1. Unmatched junction bases numbered 11, after V lost 6 bases and J lost 5 bases. The germline gives CDR1 SGHAT, CDR2 FQNNGV. The CDR3 loop spans 15 amino acids. The CDR3 DNA reads as TGTGCCAGCAGTACGGCCGGGACAGGGAGCCACGAGCAGTACTTC. Its protein is CASSTAGTGSHEQYF.

The chain joins TRBV28 to TRBJ1-1; 7 bases fit TRBD1. This CDR3 has 15 amino acids. V trimming: 5 bases; J trimming: 0 bases; junction bases outside the gene matches: 6. Per the germline V gene, CDR1 is MDHEN and CDR2 is SYDVKM. The CDR3 sequence: CASSENRGMNTEAFF. In nucleotides, the CDR3 is TGTGCCAGCAGTGAAAACAGGGGAATGAACACTGAAGCTTTCTTT.

V gene TRBV19 combines with J gene TRBJ1-1; D possibly corresponds to TRBD1 (5 bases). This CDR3 contains 13 residues. CDR1 LNHDA and CDR2 SQIVND come from the germline V gene (reference sequence). Trimming cost V 2 bases and J 5 bases, with 9 bases left between them. The CDR3 nucleotides read TGTGCCAGTAGTATATCTGGGACGACTGAAGCTTTCTTT. This codes for CASSISGTTEAFF.

This chain joins TRBV3-1 (or the pseudogene TRBV3-2) and TRBJ1-5; D is possibly TRBD1 (5 bases). This CDR3 region has 14 residues. Trimming shortened V by 1 base and J by 6 bases, and 10 bases separated the two germline ends. Germline values: CDR1 LGHDT, CDR2 YNNKEL (reference sequence). The CDR3 DNA reads TGTGCCAGCAGCCAAGGAGGGGTACTTCAGCCCCAGCATTTT. Amino acid sequence: CASSQGGVLQPQHF.

V gene TRBV28 combines with J gene TRBJ1-4; D is possibly TRBD1 (6 bases). CDR3 length: 18 residues. V was pared by 4 bases and J by 4 bases, with 22 bases between. The V gene's germline CDR1 is MDHEN and CDR2 SYDVKM. The CDR3 region is CASSSTLLLGAYNEKLFF. The CDR3 DNA is TGTGCCAGCAGTTCAACCCTCTTGTTGGGGGCTTATAATGAAAAACTGTTTTTT. The entire variable domain, with the rest obtained from reference TRBV28 and TRBJ1-4, is as follows: DVKVTQSSRYLVKRTGEKVFLECVQDMDHENMFWYRQDPGLGLRLIYFSYDVKMKEKGDIPEGYSVSREKKERFSLILESASTNQTSMYLCASSSTLLLGAYNEKLFFGSGTQLSVL.